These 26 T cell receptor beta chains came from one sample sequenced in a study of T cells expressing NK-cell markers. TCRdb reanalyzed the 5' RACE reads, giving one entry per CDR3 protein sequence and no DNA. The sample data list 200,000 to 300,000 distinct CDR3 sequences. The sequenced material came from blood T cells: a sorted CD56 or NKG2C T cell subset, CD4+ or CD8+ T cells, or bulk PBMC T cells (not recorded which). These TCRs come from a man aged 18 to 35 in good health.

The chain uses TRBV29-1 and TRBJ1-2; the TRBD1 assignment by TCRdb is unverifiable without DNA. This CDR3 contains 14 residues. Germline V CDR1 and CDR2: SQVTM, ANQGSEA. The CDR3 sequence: CSVDPGQGDYGYTF.

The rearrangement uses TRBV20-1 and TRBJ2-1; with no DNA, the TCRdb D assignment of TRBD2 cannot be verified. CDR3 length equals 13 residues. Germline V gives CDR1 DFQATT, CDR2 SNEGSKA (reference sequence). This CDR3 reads CSASLAGVGEQFF.

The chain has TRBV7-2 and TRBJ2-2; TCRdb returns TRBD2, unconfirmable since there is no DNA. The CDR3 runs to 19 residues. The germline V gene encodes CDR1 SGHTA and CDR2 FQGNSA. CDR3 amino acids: CASSPKRGGRARNTGELFF.

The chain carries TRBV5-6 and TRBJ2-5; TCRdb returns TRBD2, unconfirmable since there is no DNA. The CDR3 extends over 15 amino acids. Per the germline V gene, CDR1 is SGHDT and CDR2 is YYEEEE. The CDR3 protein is CASSAGLAGAETQYF.

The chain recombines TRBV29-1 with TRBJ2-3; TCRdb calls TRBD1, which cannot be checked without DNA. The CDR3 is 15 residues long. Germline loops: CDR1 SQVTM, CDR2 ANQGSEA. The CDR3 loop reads CSVATGTGGTDTQYF.

The CDR3 sequence: CASAQLNYGYTF. The chain uses TRBV2 and TRBJ1-2. CDR3 size: 12 residues. Germline V gene sequence: CDR1 SNHLY, CDR2 FYNNEI.

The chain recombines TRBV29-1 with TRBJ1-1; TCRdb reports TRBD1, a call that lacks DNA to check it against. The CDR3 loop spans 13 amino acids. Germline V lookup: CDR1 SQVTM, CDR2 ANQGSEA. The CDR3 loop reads CSVGQGSGTEAFF.

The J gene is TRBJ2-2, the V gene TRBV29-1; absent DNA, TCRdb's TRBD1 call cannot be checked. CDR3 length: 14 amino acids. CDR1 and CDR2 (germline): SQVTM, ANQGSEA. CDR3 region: CSVGRQGVTGELFF.

The CDR3 sequence is CSAPPGLAGPHPYNEQFF. The chain has TRBV20-1 and TRBJ2-1; with no DNA, the TCRdb D assignment of TRBD2 cannot be verified. The V gene's germline CDR1 is DFQATT and CDR2 SNEGSKA (reference sequence). The length of the CDR3 is 18 residues.

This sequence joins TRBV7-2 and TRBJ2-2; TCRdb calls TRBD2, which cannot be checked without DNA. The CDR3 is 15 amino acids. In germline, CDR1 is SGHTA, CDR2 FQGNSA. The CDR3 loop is CASERGLVSTGELFF.

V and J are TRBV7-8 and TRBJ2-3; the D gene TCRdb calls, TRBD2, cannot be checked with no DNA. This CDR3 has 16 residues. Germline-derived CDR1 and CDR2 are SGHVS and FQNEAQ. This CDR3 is CASSARRLAATDTQYF.

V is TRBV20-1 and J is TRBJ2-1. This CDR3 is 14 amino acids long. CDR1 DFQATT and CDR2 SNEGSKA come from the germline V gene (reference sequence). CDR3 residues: CSASDLKTYNEQFF.

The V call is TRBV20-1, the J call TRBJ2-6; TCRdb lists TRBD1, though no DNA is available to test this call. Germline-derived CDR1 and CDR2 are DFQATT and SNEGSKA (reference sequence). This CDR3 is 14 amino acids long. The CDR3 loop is CSANDRTGTNVLTF.

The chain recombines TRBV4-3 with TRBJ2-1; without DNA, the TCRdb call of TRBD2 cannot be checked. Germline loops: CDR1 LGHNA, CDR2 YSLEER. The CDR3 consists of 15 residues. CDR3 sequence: CASSQGLAGEGEQFF.

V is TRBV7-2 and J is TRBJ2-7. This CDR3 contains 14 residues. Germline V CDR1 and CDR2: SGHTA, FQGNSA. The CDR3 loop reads CASSLMGITYEQYF.

This CDR3 is CSAPHSENEQFF. The rearrangement joins TRBV20-1 to TRBJ2-1. Germline V gene sequence: CDR1 DFQATT, CDR2 SNEGSKA (reference sequence). The CDR3 spans 12 residues.

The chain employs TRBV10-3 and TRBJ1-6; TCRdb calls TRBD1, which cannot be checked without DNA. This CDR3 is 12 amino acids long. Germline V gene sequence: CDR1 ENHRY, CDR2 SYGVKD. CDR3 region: CAIRAADSPLHF.

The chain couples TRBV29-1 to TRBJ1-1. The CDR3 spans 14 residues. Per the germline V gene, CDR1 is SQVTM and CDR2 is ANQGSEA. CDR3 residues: CSVEPRRGNTEAFF.

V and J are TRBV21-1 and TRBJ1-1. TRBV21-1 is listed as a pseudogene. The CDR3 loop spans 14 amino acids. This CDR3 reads CASSKEAMNTEAFF.

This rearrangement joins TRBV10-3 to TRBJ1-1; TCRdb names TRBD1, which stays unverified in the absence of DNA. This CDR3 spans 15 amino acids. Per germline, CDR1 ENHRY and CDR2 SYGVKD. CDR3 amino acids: CAISESRGLGTEAFF.

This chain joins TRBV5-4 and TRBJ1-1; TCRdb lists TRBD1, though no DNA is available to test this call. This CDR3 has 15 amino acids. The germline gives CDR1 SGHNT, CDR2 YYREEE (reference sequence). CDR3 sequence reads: CASSSINTGNTEAFF.

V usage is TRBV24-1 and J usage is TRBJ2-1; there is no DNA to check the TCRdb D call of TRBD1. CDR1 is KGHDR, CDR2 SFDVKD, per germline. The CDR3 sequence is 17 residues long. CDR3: CATSDPRHPGVNNEQFF.

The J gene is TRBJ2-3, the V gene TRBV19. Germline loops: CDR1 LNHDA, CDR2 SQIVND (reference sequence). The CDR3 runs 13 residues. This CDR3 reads CASSADRQDTQYF.

This CDR3 reads CASRARQGRGGNQPQHF. The chain couples TRBV12-3 or TRBV12-4 to TRBJ1-5; absent DNA, TCRdb's TRBD1 call cannot be checked. The CDR3 totals 17 residues.

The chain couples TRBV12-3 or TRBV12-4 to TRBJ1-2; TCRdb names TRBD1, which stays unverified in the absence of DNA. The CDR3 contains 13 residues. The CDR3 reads CASSSTGARGYTF.

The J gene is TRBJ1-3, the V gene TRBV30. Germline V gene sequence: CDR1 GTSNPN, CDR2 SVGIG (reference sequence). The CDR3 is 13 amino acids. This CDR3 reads CACDLSPGNTIYF.